The 2 T cell receptor beta chains below all came from one sample that was sequenced in a study of cytomegalovirus exposure and HLA in healthy donors. The PCR made use of 60 Vbeta and 13 Jbeta primers. Only in-frame clones appear in the TCRdb table, and some are missing; sequencing was by immunoSEQ multiplex PCR. The table shows approximately 160,000 clones, with about 82% occurring only once. The specimen was PBMCs. These receptors all come from a woman under 30 in good health and CMV-seronegative.

V gene TRBV5-1 combines with J gene TRBJ2-7; possibly TRBD1 for D (5 bases). Germline V CDR1 and CDR2: SGHRS, YFSETQ. The V end was cut by 7 bases, the J end by 4 bases, with 15 bases between. The CDR3 is 13 residues long. This chain's CDR3 is CASLPDKEYEQYF. In DNA, the CDR3 is TGCGCCAGCCTCCCGGACAAGGAATACGAGCAGTACTTC.

The V and J genes are TRBV19 and TRBJ2-7; tentatively, D is TRBD2 (6 bases). In germline, CDR1 is LNHDA, CDR2 SQIVND (reference sequence). V lost 3 bases, J lost 5 bases, and 17 bases lay in between. This CDR3 contains 15 residues. The CDR3 region has the DNA TGTGCCAGTAGTATGGGGGGAATCTGGAAAAACGAGCAGTACTTC. This sequence encodes CASSMGGIWKNEQYF.